What follows are 5 T cell receptor beta chains derived from one specimen sequenced in a study of long-term antiretroviral therapy in people with HIV. A v3.0 immunoSEQ assay was performed at survey level. Assay used: immunoSEQ multiplex PCR; TCRdb lists only in-frame clones, some missing. The sample has tens of thousands of clones; around 83% are singletons. This specimen was unsorted PBMCs, taken 1 year after starting antiretroviral therapy. Receptor source: a man between 18 and 29 years old with HIV.

This chain uses TRBV6-5 with TRBJ2-1; 9 nucleotides align to TRBD2. CDR3 size: 14 residues. Germline lookup yields CDR1 MNHEY and CDR2 SVGAGI. J was trimmed by 7 bases and V by 4 bases; bases with no gene match: 5. CDR3 region: CASSSSGKGNEQFF. The CDR3 DNA is TGTGCCAGCAGTTCTAGCGGGAAGGGTAATGAGCAGTTCTTC.

The chain is built from TRBV12-5 and TRBJ1-5, with D unclear. Trimming stripped 6 bases from V and 3 bases from J, with 3 bases between. There are 11 residues in the CDR3. In germline, CDR1 is LGHNT, CDR2 FRNRAP. The CDR3 spells CASGLNQPQHF. CDR3 nucleotide sequence: TGTGCTAGTGGCCTCAATCAGCCCCAGCATTTT.

A few counts support this clone. The chain is built from TRBV5-1 and TRBJ2-2; D not certain. Trimming removed 0 bases at V and 7 bases at J, with 13 bases between. CDR1 SGHRS and CDR2 YFSETQ come from the germline V gene. The CDR3 length is 15 residues. CDR3: CASSLGQRIGGELFF. Here the CDR3 DNA reads TGCGCCAGCAGCTTGGGCCAGAGGATCGGCGGGGAGCTGTTTTTT.

The CDR3 region has the DNA TGTGCCAGCAGCTTGGACATGGGGGCGGGGGCCAACGTCCTGACTTTC. Protein: CASSLDMGAGANVLTF. The V gene is TRBV5-6, the J gene TRBJ2-6; weak D call: TRBD1 (6 bases). Trimming shortened V by 0 bases and J by 4 bases, and 11 bases separated the two germline ends. Germline V gene data show CDR1 as SGHDT and CDR2 as YYEEEE. This CDR3 is 16 amino acids long.

The V gene is TRBV27, the J gene TRBJ1-1, with D tentatively TRBD1 (5 bases). The germline V gene has CDR1 MNHEY and CDR2 SMNVEV (reference sequence). CDR3 length equals 14 residues. Trimming removed 5 bases from V and 5 bases from J, with 15 bases in between. CDR3 region: CASSPPKGTTEAFF. Here the CDR3 DNA reads TGTGCCAGCAGTCCCCCAAAGGGGACGACTGAAGCTTTCTTT.